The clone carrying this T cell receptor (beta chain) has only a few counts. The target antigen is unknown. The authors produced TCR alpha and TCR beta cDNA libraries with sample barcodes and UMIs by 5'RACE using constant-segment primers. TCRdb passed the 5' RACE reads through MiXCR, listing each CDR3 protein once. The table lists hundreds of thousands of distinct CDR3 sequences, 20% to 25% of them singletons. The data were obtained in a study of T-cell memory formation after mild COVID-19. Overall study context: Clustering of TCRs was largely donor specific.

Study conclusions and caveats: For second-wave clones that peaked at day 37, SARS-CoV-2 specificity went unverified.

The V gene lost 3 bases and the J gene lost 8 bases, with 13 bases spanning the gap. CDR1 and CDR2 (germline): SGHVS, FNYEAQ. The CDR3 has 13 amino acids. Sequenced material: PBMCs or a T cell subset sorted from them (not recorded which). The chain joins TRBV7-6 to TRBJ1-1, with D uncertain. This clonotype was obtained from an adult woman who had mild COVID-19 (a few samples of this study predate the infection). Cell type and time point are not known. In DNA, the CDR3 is TGTGCCAGCAGCTTGACTAATCCGGGAGAAGCTTTCTTT. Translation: CASSLTNPGEAFF.